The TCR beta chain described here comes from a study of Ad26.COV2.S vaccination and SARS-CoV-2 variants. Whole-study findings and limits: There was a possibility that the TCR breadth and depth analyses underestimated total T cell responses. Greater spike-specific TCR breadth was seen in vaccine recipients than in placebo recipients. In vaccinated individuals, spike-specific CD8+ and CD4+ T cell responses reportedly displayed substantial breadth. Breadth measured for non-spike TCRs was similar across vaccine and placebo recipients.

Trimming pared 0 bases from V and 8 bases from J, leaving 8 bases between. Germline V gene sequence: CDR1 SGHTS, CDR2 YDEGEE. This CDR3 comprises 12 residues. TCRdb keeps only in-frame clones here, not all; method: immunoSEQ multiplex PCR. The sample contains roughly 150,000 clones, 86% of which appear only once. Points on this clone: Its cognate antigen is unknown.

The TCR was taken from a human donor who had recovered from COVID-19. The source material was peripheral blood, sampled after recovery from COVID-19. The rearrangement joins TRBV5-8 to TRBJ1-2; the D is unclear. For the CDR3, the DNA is TGTGCCAGCAGCTTGGGGGCTGACGGCTACACCTTC. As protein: CASSLGADGYTF.